Detailed here is one T cell receptor beta chain. The authors' processing: Amplified reference gene primers provided the basis for estimating nucleated cell counts. Repertoires were generated with immunoSEQ multiplex PCR, while TCRdb's copy carries only in-frame clones and drops some. The DNA gave D and trimming, while V, J and clone size come from that table. The table includes 50,000 to 75,000 clones, around 87% detected once. The data belong to a study of blood T cell repertoires in COVID-19. Across the study: From the United States, Italy and Spain came samples of acute and convalescent COVID-19. PBMCs, B-cell-depleted T cells, or T cells provided the cDNA or gDNA that made up the material.

This CDR3 region has 14 residues. Trimming took off 6 bases at V and 1 base at J, with 10 bases between the two ends. Germline CDR1 SNHLY, CDR2 FYNNEI. This chain joins TRBV2 and TRBJ2-1; TRBD2 might be the D (6 bases). Sequencing was done on a sample of peripheral blood. This clonotype was sampled from a man in his 60s with acute or convalescent COVID-19. CDR3 DNA sequence: TGTGCCAGCAGGGGGACTCTTTCCTACAATGAGCAGTTCTTC. It translates to CASRGTLSYNEQFF.